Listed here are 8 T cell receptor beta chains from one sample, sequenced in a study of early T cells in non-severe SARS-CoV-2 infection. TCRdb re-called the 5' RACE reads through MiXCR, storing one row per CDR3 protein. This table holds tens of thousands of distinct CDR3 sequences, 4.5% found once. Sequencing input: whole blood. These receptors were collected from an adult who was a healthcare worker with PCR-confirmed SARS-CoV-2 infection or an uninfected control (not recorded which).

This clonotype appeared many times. The CDR3 region is CASSSGQTTNTGELFF. CDR3 in DNA: TGTGCCAGCAGCTCGGGGCAAACCACGAACACCGGGGAGCTGTTTTTT. The gene calls are TRBV7-6 and TRBJ2-2, with D possibly being TRBD1 or TRBD2 (5 bases each). Per germline, CDR1 SGHVS and CDR2 FNYEAQ. The V end was cut by 4 bases, the J end by 0 bases, with 12 bases between. The CDR3 runs to 16 residues.

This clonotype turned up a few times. The CDR3 sequence is CASSATVHYGYTF. CDR3 coding DNA: TGTGCCAGCTCAGCGACAGTTCACTATGGCTACACCTTC. The chain employs TRBV18 and TRBJ1-2; a possible D gene is TRBD1 (5 bases). CDR3 length: 13 amino acids. V was trimmed by 5 bases and J by 3 bases, leaving 10 bases between them. Germline assignment: CDR1 KGHSH and CDR2 LQKENI.

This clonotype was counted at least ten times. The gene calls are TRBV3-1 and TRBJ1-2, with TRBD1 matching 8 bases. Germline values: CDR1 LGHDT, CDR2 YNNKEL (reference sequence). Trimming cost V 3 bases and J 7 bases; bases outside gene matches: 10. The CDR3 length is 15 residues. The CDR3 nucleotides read TGTGCCAGCAGCCACCGCGGACAGGGAGCGAGTGGCTACACCTTC. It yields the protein CASSHRGQGASGYTF.

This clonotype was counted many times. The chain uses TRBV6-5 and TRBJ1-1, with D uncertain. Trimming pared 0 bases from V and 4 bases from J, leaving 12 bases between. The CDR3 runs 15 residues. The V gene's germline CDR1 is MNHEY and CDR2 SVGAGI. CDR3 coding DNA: TGTGCCAGCAGTTACTCTGAGGTTCTGTCCACTGAAGCTTTCTTT. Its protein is CASSYSEVLSTEAFF.

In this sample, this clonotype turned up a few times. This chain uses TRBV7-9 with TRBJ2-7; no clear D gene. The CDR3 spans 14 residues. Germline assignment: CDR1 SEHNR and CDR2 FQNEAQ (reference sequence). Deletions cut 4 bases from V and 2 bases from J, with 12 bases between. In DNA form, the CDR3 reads TGTGCCAGCAGCTCGCTTGACTCAGCCTACGAGCAGTACTTC. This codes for CASSSLDSAYEQYF.

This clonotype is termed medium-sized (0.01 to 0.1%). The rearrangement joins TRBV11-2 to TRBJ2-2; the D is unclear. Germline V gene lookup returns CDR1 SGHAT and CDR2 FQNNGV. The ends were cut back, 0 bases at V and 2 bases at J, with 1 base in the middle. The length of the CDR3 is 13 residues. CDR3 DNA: TGTGCCAGCAGCTTAGAAAACACCGGGGAGCTGTTTTTT. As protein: CASSLENTGELFF.

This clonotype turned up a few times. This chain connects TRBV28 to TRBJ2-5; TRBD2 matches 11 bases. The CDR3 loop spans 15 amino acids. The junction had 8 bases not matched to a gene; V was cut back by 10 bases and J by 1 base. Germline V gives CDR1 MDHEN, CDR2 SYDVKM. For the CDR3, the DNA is TGTGCCACCCGCATAGCGGGAGGGCCCCAAGAGACCCAGTACTTC. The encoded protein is CATRIAGGPQETQYF.

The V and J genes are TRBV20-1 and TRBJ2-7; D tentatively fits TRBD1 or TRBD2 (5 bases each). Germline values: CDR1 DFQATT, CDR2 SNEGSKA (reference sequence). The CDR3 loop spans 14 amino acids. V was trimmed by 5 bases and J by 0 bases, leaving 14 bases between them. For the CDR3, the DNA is TGCAGTGCTTGGACTCGGGGCAGCTCCTACGAGCAGTACTTC. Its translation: CSAWTRGSSYEQYF.